This T cell receptor (beta chain) is drawn from a study of identical twins. Whole-study findings and limits: Invariant T cells like MAIT and iNKT could partly confound the zero-insertion analyses. Modeled out-of-frame TCR alpha sharing in monozygotic twins fell below observed levels.

Via MiXCR, TCRdb re-called the 5' RACE reads, giving one row per CDR3 protein. The profile shows about 530,000 distinct CDR3 sequences, around 22% of them singletons. This clonotype was recorded a few times. Its antigen remains unknown. Every one of the donors was a healthy Caucasian. Germline-derived CDR1 and CDR2 are MDHEN and SYDVKM. The V gene lost 6 bases and the J gene lost 5 bases, with 13 bases spanning the gap. The CDR3 spans 13 residues. In addition, the sample was reused for a study of yellow fever vaccine responses in identical twins.

The source is a woman under 30 in good health. The chain couples TRBV28 to TRBJ2-5; tentative D call: TRBD1 (5 bases). The specimen was CD4+ T cells sorted from blood. CDR3 in DNA: TGTGCCAGCAGCAGTACAGGCACGGAGACCCAGTACTTC. It translates to CASSSTGTETQYF.